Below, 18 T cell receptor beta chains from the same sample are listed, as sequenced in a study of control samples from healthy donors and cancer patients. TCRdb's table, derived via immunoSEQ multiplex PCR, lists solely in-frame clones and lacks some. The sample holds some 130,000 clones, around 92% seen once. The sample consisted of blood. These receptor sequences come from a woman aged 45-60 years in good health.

The CDR3 here is CASSEAHTYGYTF. In DNA, the CDR3 is TGTGCCAGCAGTGAAGCGCACACATATGGCTACACCTTC. The V and J genes are TRBV6-1 and TRBJ1-2; D is undetermined. CDR1 and CDR2 from the germline V gene are MNHNS and SASEGT. Trimming left V 0 bases short and J 5 bases short, with 7 bases between. The CDR3 totals 13 residues.

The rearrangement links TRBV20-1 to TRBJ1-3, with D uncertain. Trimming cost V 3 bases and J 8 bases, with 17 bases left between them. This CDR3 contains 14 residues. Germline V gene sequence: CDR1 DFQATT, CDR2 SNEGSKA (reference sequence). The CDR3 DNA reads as TGCAGTGCTAGTAGAGGGCAGTTATCGGACACCATATATTTT. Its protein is CSASRGQLSDTIYF.

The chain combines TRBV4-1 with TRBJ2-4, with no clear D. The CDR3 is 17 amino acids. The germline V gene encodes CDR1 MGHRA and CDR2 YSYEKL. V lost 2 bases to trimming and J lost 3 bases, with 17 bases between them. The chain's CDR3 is CASSQPLVGRGKNIQYF. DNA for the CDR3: TGCGCCAGCAGCCAACCTCTGGTAGGGCGAGGCAAAAACATTCAGTACTTC.

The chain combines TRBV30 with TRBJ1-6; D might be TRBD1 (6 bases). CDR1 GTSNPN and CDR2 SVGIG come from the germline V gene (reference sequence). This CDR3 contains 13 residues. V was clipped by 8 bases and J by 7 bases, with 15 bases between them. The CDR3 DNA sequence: TGTGCCGAAAACAGGGATCGCAATTCACCCCTCCACTTT. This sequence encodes CAENRDRNSPLHF.

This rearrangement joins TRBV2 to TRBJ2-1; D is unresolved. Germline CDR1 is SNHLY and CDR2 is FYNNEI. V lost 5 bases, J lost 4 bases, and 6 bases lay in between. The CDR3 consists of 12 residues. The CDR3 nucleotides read TGTGCCAGCAGTTCTGGTTACAATGAGCAGTTCTTC. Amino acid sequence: CASSSGYNEQFF.

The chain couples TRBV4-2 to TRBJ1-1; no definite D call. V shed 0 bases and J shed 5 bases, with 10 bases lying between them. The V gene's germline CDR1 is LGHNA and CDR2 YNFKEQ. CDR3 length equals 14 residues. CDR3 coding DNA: TGTGCCAGCAGCCAAGATCCTAGATCGACTGAAGCTTTCTTT. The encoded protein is CASSQDPRSTEAFF.

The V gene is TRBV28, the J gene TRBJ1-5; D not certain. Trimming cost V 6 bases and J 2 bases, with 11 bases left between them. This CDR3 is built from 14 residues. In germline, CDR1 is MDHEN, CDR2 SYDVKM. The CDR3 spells CASRRPSGNQPQHF. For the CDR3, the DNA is TGTGCCAGCAGAAGACCCTCGGGCAATCAGCCCCAGCATTTT.

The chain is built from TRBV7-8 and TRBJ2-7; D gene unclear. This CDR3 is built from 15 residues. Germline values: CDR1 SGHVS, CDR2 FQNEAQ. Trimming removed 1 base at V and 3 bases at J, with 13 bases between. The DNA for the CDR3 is TGTGCCAGCAGCTTAGAACGGCAGGAATACTACGAGCAGTACTTC. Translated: CASSLERQEYYEQYF.

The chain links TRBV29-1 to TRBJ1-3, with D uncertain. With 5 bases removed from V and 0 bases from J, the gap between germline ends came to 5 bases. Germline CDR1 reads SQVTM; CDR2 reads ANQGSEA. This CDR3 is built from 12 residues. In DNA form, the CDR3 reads TGCAGCGTTTCAGTCTCTGGAAACACCATATATTTT. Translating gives CSVSVSGNTIYF. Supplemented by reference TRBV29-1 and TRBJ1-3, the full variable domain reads SAVISQKPSRDICQRGTSLTIQCQVDSQVTMMFWYRQQPGQSLTLIATANQGSEATYESGFVIDKFPISRPNLTFSTLTVSNMSPEDSSIYLCSVSVSGNTIYFGEGSWLTVV.

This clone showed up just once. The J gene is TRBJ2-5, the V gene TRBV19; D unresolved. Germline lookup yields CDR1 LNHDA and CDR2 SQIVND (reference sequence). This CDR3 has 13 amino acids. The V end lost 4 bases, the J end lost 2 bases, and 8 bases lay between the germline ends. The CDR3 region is CASSKEGQETQYF. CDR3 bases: TGTGCCAGTAGTAAGGAAGGGCAAGAGACCCAGTACTTC.

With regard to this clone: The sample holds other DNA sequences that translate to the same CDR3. This CDR3 is CASSLPSNYGYTF. The CDR3 region has the DNA TGTGCCAGCAGCTTGCCTTCTAACTATGGCTACACCTTC. This chain joins TRBV7-9 and TRBJ1-2; D not resolved. Trimming removed 3 bases at V and 0 bases at J, with 5 bases between. The CDR3 is 13 residues long. The germline V gene encodes CDR1 SEHNR and CDR2 FQNEAQ (reference sequence).

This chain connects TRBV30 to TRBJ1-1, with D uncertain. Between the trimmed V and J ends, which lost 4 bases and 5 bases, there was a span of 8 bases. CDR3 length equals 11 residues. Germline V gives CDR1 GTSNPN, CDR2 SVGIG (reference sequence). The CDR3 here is CAWKELTEAFF. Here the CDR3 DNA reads TGTGCCTGGAAGGAGTTGACTGAAGCTTTCTTT. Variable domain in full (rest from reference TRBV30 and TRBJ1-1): SQTIHQWPATLVQPVGSPLSLECTVEGTSNPNLYWYRQAAGRGLQLLFYSVGIGQISSEVPQNLSASRPQDRQFILSSKKLLLSDSGFYLCAWKELTEAFFGQGTRLTVV.

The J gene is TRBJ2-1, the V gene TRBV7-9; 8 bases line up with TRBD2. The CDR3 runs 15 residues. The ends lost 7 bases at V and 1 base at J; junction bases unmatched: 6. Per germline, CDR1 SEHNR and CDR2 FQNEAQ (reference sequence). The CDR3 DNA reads TGTGCCAGCATGCTCGGGACTAGTTCCTACAATGAGCAGTTCTTC. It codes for CASMLGTSSYNEQFF.

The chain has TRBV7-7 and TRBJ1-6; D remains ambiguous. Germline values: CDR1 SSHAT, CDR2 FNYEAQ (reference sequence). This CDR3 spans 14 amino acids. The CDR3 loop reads CASTHGLAGSPLHF. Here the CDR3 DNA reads TGTGCTAGTACCCATGGGCTAGCAGGTTCACCCCTCCACTTT.

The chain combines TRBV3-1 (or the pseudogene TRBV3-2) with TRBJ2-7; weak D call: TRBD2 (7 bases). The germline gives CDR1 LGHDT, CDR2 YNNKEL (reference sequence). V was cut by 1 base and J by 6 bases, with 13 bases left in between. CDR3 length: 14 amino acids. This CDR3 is CASSQGGRGGEQYF. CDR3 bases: TGTGCCAGCAGCCAAGGAGGAAGGGGGGGCGAGCAGTACTTC.

The CDR3 DNA reads as TGTGCCACCAGTGATTCCCGGACAGGGCCAAGCTCCTACAATGAGCAGTTCTTC. Protein product: CATSDSRTGPSSYNEQFF. This chain uses TRBV24-1 with TRBJ2-1; the match to TRBD1 covers 8 bases. This CDR3 contains 18 residues. Germline V gives CDR1 KGHDR, CDR2 SFDVKD. Losses at the gene ends were 2 bases for V and 0 bases for J; bases not matched to a gene: 8.

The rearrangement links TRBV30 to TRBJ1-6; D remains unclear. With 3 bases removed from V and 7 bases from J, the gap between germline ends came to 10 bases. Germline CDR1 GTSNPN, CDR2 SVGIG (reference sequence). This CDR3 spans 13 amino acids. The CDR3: CAWSPTGNSPLHF. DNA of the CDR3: TGTGCCTGGAGCCCGACGGGCAATTCACCCCTCCACTTT.

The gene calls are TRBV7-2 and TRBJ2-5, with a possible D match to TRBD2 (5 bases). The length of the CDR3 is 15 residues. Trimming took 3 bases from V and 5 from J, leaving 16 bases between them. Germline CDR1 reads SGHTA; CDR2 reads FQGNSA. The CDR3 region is CASSLTGIREETQYF. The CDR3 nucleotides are TGTGCCAGCAGCTTGACGGGGATTAGAGAGGAGACCCAGTACTTC.